The present entry profiles one T cell receptor beta chain with its context. This clonotype has a handful of counts. Its specific antigen is unknown. One base away there is no much larger clone; base qualities are not given. Hyperthyroidism patients were newly diagnosed, were aged 18 to 65 years, and had a disease duration under 2 months. Patients with other autoimmune diseases, uncontrolled infections, pregnancy or lactation were excluded from the study. Clinical symptoms, serum thyroxine, TRAb, thyroid ultrasound and orbital computed tomography were used for diagnosis. Trizol reagent was used to extract the total RNA, and its quality was then checked on an Agilent 2100 Bioanalyzer. For repertoire sequencing, the TCR beta CDR3 regions were amplified from RNA transcripts. The first round of RT-PCR was done with HTBI primers and the Qiagen OneStep RT-PCR kit, and was followed by a second round of multiplex PCR, then size selection and purification. The libraries underwent paired-end sequencing with 100 bp reads on an Illumina HiSeq2000. The authors' analysis ran thus. SOAPnuke was used to process the reads, removing any read that contained adapters or uncalled bases, had a mean Phred below 15, or lacked an exact match to the constant primer or identifier. COPE v1.2.5 was used to merge the high-quality paired reads. Clonotypes were defined as unique nucleotide sequences and were aligned to IMGT TRB V, D and J references using MiTCR v1.1. Analysis was restricted to V-J combinations with a frequency above 0.0001, which covered 99% to 99.2% of repertoires. A TCR clonal expansion and chaos score per V-J combination was defined as the ratio of F50 clonal expansion to chaos observed in the TCRdist matrix. Welch's t-statistics and random forest were used to reduce the features to 10 to 15 V-J combinations, which were then used as input to a naive Bayes classifier. The similarity between thyroid and blood repertoires was quantified using the Morisita-Horn index. In TCRdb, the public reads were trimmed at Q25 with fastp and aligned with MiXCR, with productive beta chains retained. Entries that share a CDR3 protein sequence are merged under the most common genes and DNA. These V and J calls originate from TCRdb's pipeline instead of the authors' own analysis. The sample table contains around 1,000,000 distinct CDR3 sequences; only one count was recorded for about 40% of them. The ten largest clones capture more than 9.5% of the sample.

The CDR3 runs 14 amino acids, cysteine and phenylalanine included. Only CDR3 DNA is held: 42 bases, read in frame from base 1. This entry belongs to a study of Graves' ophthalmopathy and Graves' hyperthyroidism (dated by TCRdb to 2016 to 2019). Regarding the research as a whole: A patient counted as having stable hyperthyroidism if there was no progression to ophthalmopathy within 18 months of follow-up. To tell Graves' ophthalmopathy apart from Graves' hyperthyroidism, and to predict which patients would progress to ophthalmopathy, the study relied on TCR beta repertoire signatures. In total, 120 to 150 blood samples were TCR-sequenced: fewer than 50 ophthalmopathy, some 75 hyperthyroidism and approximately 17 hyperthyroidism-to-ophthalmopathy patients. To explore V-J signatures distinguishing ophthalmopathy from hyperthyroidism, a discovery set of under 110 patients (roughly 44 ophthalmopathy, 57 stable hyperthyroidism) was enrolled. An independent validation cohort was composed of 18 hyperthyroidism patients and around 15 patients who later progressed from hyperthyroidism to ophthalmopathy. In about six hyperthyroidism patients, T-cell repertoires of thyroid tissue and blood were compared. Once sampling was done, hyperthyroidism patients were given methimazole at a starting dose of 30 mg daily, while ophthalmopathy patients were given high-dose intravenous methylprednisolone. The research as a whole found: In cross-validation, the 13-signature model distinguished ophthalmopathy from stable hyperthyroidism with almost 90% sensitivity and around 81% specificity, and in the test set the corresponding values were roughly 80% and 76%. In validation, the model predicted ophthalmopathy progression with more than 55% sensitivity and 72.22% specificity; 12 predicted patients were CT-confirmed with GO in a median of about 6.2 months. Sample size was not predetermined statistically, and investigators were not blinded to group allocation. Most of the expanded thyroid clonotypes with a frequency above 0.001 were also detected in blood, and it was suggested that the thyroid immune response may be reflected by blood repertoires.

The receptor chain draws on TRBV12-3 or TRBV12-4 and TRBJ2-7; a tentative D call is TRBD1 (6 bases match). This sequence originates from an adult man with Graves' hyperthyroidism. The specimen sequenced was peripheral blood or thyroid tissue (not recorded which). DNA sequence: TGTGCTAGTGGACAACGGGACACCACATACGAGCAGTACTTC. Its translation reads: CASGQRDTTYEQYF.